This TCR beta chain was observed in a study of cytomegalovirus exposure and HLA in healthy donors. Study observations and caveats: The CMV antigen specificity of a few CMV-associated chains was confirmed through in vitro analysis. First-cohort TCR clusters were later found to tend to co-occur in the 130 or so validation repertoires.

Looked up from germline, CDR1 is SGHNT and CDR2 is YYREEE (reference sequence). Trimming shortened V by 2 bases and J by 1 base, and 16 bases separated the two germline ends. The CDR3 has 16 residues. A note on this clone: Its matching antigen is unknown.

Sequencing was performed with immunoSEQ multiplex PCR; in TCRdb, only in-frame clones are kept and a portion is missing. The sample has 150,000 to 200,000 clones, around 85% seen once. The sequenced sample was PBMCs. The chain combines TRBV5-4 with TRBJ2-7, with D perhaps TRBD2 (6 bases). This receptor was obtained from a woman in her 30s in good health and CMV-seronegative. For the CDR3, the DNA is TGTGCCAGCAGCTTATTATCTGAAAGCGGGTCCTACGAGCAGTACTTC. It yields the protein CASSLLSESGSYEQYF.